A selection of T cell receptor beta chains follows, all from one sample in a study of T cells in Graves' hyperthyroidism and ophthalmopathy. TCRdb itself ran the multiplex PCR reads through MiXCR, one entry per CDR3 protein. The sample records nearly 600,000 distinct CDR3 sequences, about 14% being singletons. The sequenced sample consisted of blood. Every receptor here comes from a woman between 18 and 29 years old with Graves' ophthalmopathy. Both conserved end residues are part of each CDR3. D genes are given only for firm matches. The size entry is marked missing in some rows and otherwise reads once, few, many or a size class.

d_gene: TRBD1
v_gene: TRBV20-1
abundance: many
j_gene: TRBJ1-5
CDR3nt: TGCAGTGCGACAGAGGCCAAGGGGGCAGGCAATCAGCCCCAGCATTTT
CDR3aa: CSATEAKGAGNQPQHF

d_gene: .
v_gene: TRBV2
abundance: .
j_gene: TRBJ1-4
CDR3nt: TGTGCCAGCAGTGAAGAGGAGGGTAGGGCTAATGAAAAACTGTCTTTT
CDR3aa: CASSEEEGRANEKLSF

d_gene: .
v_gene: TRBV27
abundance: many
j_gene: TRBJ1-1
CDR3nt: TGTGCCAGCAGTTCCTGGTCGAACACTGAAGCTTTCTTT
CDR3aa: CASSSWSNTEAFF

d_gene: TRBD2
v_gene: TRBV7-3
abundance: .
j_gene: TRBJ2-1
CDR3nt: TGTGCCAGCAGCTCCCTAGCGGGAAAAGTCGGTGAGCAGTTCTTC
CDR3aa: CASSSLAGKVGEQFF

d_gene: .
v_gene: TRBV27
abundance: few
j_gene: TRBJ1-1
CDR3nt: TGTGCCAGCAGCTTGGGGATCTCCACTGAAGCTTTCTTT
CDR3aa: CASSLGISTEAFF

d_gene: .
v_gene: TRBV28
abundance: many
j_gene: TRBJ2-3
CDR3nt: TGTGCCAGCAGTTTAAGAAGGGAGCTCAGCACAGATACGCAGTATTTT
CDR3aa: CASSLRRELSTDTQYF

d_gene: .
v_gene: TRBV28
abundance: many
j_gene: TRBJ2-7
CDR3nt: TGTGCCAGCAGTTCATACCGGGCCCCAGGGATCTACGAGCAGTACTTC
CDR3aa: CASSSYRAPGIYEQYF

d_gene: .
v_gene: TRBV15
abundance: many
j_gene: TRBJ2-5
CDR3nt: TGTGCCACCAGGTCTGACCCTCGGGAGACCCAGTACTTC
CDR3aa: CATRSDPRETQYF

d_gene: TRBD1
v_gene: TRBV19
abundance: .
j_gene: TRBJ2-7
CDR3nt: TGTGCCAGTAGTACACAGACAGGGCCCTACGAGCAGTACTTC
CDR3aa: CASSTQTGPYEQYF

d_gene: .
v_gene: TRBV7-9
abundance: many
j_gene: TRBJ2-7
CDR3nt: TGTGCCAGCAGCGGAGAAGGGTCGCAGTACTTC
CDR3aa: CASSGEGSQYF

d_gene: TRBD1
v_gene: TRBV2
abundance: many
j_gene: TRBJ1-2
CDR3nt: TGTGCCAGCAGTTTTATACCGGGACAGACCTATGGCTACACCTTC
CDR3aa: CASSFIPGQTYGYTF

d_gene: TRBD2
v_gene: TRBV28
abundance: many
j_gene: TRBJ2-1
CDR3nt: TGTGCCAGCGGGGAACTAGCGGGATCTTCCTACAATGAGCAGTTCTTC
CDR3aa: CASGELAGSSYNEQFF

d_gene: TRBD2
v_gene: TRBV20-1
abundance: few
j_gene: TRBJ2-2
CDR3nt: TGCAGTGCAACCGGGACTAGTAACACCGGGGAGCTGTTTTTT
CDR3aa: CSATGTSNTGELFF

d_gene: TRBD1
v_gene: TRBV5-1
abundance: many
j_gene: TRBJ2-1
CDR3nt: TGCGCCAGCAGCCGAACTGACAGGGGACGCCTACACAATGAGCAGTTCTTC
CDR3aa: CASSRTDRGRLHNEQFF

d_gene: TRBD1
v_gene: TRBV7-2
abundance: few
j_gene: TRBJ1-5
CDR3nt: TGTGCCAACAGCTGGGACAGGGCCTATAGCAATCAGCCCCAGCATTTT
CDR3aa: CANSWDRAYSNQPQHF

d_gene: TRBD2
v_gene: TRBV5-1
abundance: .
j_gene: TRBJ2-1
CDR3nt: TGCGCCAGCAGCGATAGCGGGAGCAGGAACAATGAGCAGTTCTTC
CDR3aa: CASSDSGSRNNEQFF

d_gene: .
v_gene: TRBV28
abundance: few
j_gene: TRBJ1-2
CDR3nt: TGTGCCAGCTCTGGGACTGCTTGCACCTTC
CDR3aa: CASSGTACTF

d_gene: .
v_gene: TRBV10-3
abundance: many
j_gene: TRBJ1-1
CDR3nt: TGTGCCATCACTGTGTCTAGGGATGGCACTGAAGCTTTCTTT
CDR3aa: CAITVSRDGTEAFF

d_gene: .
v_gene: TRBV6-1
abundance: few
j_gene: TRBJ1-4
CDR3nt: TGTGCCAGCAGTGAATGGGGAGAAAAACTGTTTTTT
CDR3aa: CASSEWGEKLFF

d_gene: .
v_gene: TRBV4-2
abundance: .
j_gene: TRBJ2-2
CDR3nt: TGTGCCAGCGGAGGAGAGGGCAGGACCGGGGAGCTGTTTTTT
CDR3aa: CASGGEGRTGELFF

d_gene: .
v_gene: TRBV7-9
abundance: .
j_gene: TRBJ1-2
CDR3nt: TGTGCCAGCAGCTTAGTAGGGGGTCAGAACTATGGCTACACCTTC
CDR3aa: CASSLVGGQNYGYTF

d_gene: .
v_gene: TRBV6-1
abundance: many
j_gene: TRBJ1-2
CDR3nt: TGTGCCAGCAGTTACAGCGTCAGATCCTATGGCTACACCTTC
CDR3aa: CASSYSVRSYGYTF

d_gene: TRBD1
v_gene: TRBV30
abundance: many
j_gene: TRBJ2-5
CDR3nt: TGTGCCTGGAGTCCAGGGACAGGGCAAGAGACCCAGTACTTC
CDR3aa: CAWSPGTGQETQYF

d_gene: .
v_gene: TRBV11-3
abundance: many
j_gene: TRBJ2-3
CDR3nt: TGTGCCAGCAGCTCTGACGCCCCTGGCACAGATACGCAGTATTTT
CDR3aa: CASSSDAPGTDTQYF

d_gene: TRBD2
v_gene: TRBV6-2/TRBV6-3
abundance: many
j_gene: TRBJ2-1
CDR3nt: TGTGCCAGCAGTTACGAATCGGGACTAGCGGGGAATGAGCAGTTCTTC
CDR3aa: CASSYESGLAGNEQFF

d_gene: TRBD2
v_gene: TRBV20-1
abundance: .
j_gene: TRBJ2-1
CDR3nt: TGCAGTGCTAGAGATCTTATGTGGGCTAGCGGGAGTCCCGGCTCCTACAATGAGCAGTTCTTC
CDR3aa: CSARDLMWASGSPGSYNEQFF

d_gene: TRBD2
v_gene: TRBV20-1
abundance: .
j_gene: TRBJ2-7
CDR3nt: TGCAGTGCTAGAGAGGGCGGGAGGTACTACGAGCAGTACTTC
CDR3aa: CSAREGGRYYEQYF

d_gene: TRBD1
v_gene: TRBV4-3
abundance: .
j_gene: TRBJ2-1
CDR3nt: TGCGCCAGCAGCCAAGAGCGACAGGGCTACAATGAGCAGTTCTTC
CDR3aa: CASSQERQGYNEQFF

d_gene: .
v_gene: TRBV12-3/TRBV12-4
abundance: many
j_gene: TRBJ1-2
CDR3nt: TGTGCCACCAATGGACTGGGAACGGAGGATGGCTACACCTTC
CDR3aa: CATNGLGTEDGYTF

d_gene: .
v_gene: TRBV6-1
abundance: .
j_gene: TRBJ2-1
CDR3nt: TGTGCCAGCAGCCAGACAGACTCCCCCGACAATGAGCAGTTCTTC
CDR3aa: CASSQTDSPDNEQFF

d_gene: TRBD1
v_gene: TRBV13
abundance: many
j_gene: TRBJ2-5
CDR3nt: TGTGCCAGCAGCTTAGAACAGGGGACCTCCCAAGAGACCCAGTACTTC
CDR3aa: CASSLEQGTSQETQYF

d_gene: .
v_gene: TRBV7-2
abundance: many
j_gene: TRBJ1-2
CDR3nt: TGTGCCAGCAGCCAGGCGGCGGGGCCACCCGGGGGCTATGGCTACACCTTC
CDR3aa: CASSQAAGPPGGYGYTF

d_gene: .
v_gene: TRBV7-9
abundance: few
j_gene: TRBJ1-1
CDR3nt: TGTGCCAGCAGCTTAAGAGAACAGGCTGAAGGGAACACTGAAGCTTTCTTT
CDR3aa: CASSLREQAEGNTEAFF

d_gene: .
v_gene: TRBV27
abundance: many
j_gene: TRBJ2-7
CDR3nt: TGTGCCAGCAGTTTACACAGGGAGTACTACGAGCAGTACTTC
CDR3aa: CASSLHREYYEQYF

d_gene: TRBD1
v_gene: TRBV28
abundance: .
j_gene: TRBJ1-5
CDR3nt: TGTGCCAGCAGTCTCAGGACAGGTCGCAATCAGCCCCAGCATTTT
CDR3aa: CASSLRTGRNQPQHF

d_gene: .
v_gene: TRBV11-1
abundance: many
j_gene: TRBJ2-1
CDR3nt: TGTGCCAGCAGCTTAACACCGGGCGGCACCTACAATGAGCAGTTCTTC
CDR3aa: CASSLTPGGTYNEQFF

d_gene: TRBD2
v_gene: TRBV3-1
abundance: .
j_gene: TRBJ2-1
CDR3nt: TGTGCCAGCAGCCACGGACTAGCGGGGGGGTTTGTGTTCTTC
CDR3aa: CASSHGLAGGFVFF

d_gene: TRBD1
v_gene: TRBV30
abundance: few
j_gene: TRBJ1-6
CDR3nt: TGTGCCTTCGACGGACAGGGGTATAATTCACCCCTCCACTTT
CDR3aa: CAFDGQGYNSPLHF

d_gene: TRBD1
v_gene: TRBV2
abundance: many
j_gene: TRBJ1-2
CDR3nt: TGTGCCAGCAGTAACAGGGGGAACTATGGCTACACCTTC
CDR3aa: CASSNRGNYGYTF

d_gene: .
v_gene: TRBV6-1
abundance: few
j_gene: TRBJ1-6
CDR3nt: TGTGCCAGCAGTCGAACAGGGTTCGGTAATTCACCCCTCCACTTT
CDR3aa: CASSRTGFGNSPLHF

d_gene: TRBD2
v_gene: TRBV19
abundance: .
j_gene: TRBJ2-7
CDR3nt: TGTGCCAGTAGCTCGACTAGCGGGATGTCCTACGAGCAGTACTTC
CDR3aa: CASSSTSGMSYEQYF

d_gene: TRBD1
v_gene: TRBV6-2/TRBV6-3
abundance: once
j_gene: TRBJ2-2
CDR3nt: TGTGCCAGCAGGACGGGACAGGGGATCTTCGGGGAGCTGTTTTTT
CDR3aa: CASRTGQGIFGELFF

d_gene: .
v_gene: TRBV6-1
abundance: many
j_gene: TRBJ2-1
CDR3nt: TGTGCCAGCAGTGAAGATCTTCTTAGCTCCTACAATGAGCAGTTCTTC
CDR3aa: CASSEDLLSSYNEQFF

d_gene: .
v_gene: TRBV5-5
abundance: few
j_gene: TRBJ2-5
CDR3nt: TGTGCCAGCAGCAACTGGCGAGCCCAAGAGACCCAGTACTTC
CDR3aa: CASSNWRAQETQYF

d_gene: .
v_gene: TRBV28
abundance: many
j_gene: TRBJ2-2
CDR3nt: TGTGCCAGCAGCCCCCCGTCAGGGTGGGAGACCGGGGAGCTGTTTTTT
CDR3aa: CASSPPSGWETGELFF

d_gene: .
v_gene: TRBV18
abundance: many
j_gene: TRBJ2-7
CDR3nt: TGTGCCAGCTCACCAGAAGGGGCCTACGAGCAGTACTTC
CDR3aa: CASSPEGAYEQYF

d_gene: TRBD1
v_gene: TRBV30
abundance: many
j_gene: TRBJ1-2
CDR3nt: TGTGCCTGGGTGACAGGGGGAGATGGCTACACCTTC
CDR3aa: CAWVTGGDGYTF

d_gene: .
v_gene: TRBV20-1
abundance: many
j_gene: TRBJ2-2
CDR3nt: TGCAGTGCTAGAAAGAGAGGCACCGGGGAGCTGTTTTTT
CDR3aa: CSARKRGTGELFF